The clone carrying this T cell receptor (beta chain) was seen more than once but under ten times. The target antigen is unknown. There are 14 residues in the CDR3. Trimming took 6 bases from V and 1 from J; bases not matched to a gene: 2. Germline-derived CDR1 and CDR2 are KGHSH and LQKENI. The data were taken from a study of beta chain features in type 1 diabetes. Study-level background: The samples had 100 million to 140 million sorted cells examined in all.

Via CD45RO/CCR7/CD25/CD127/CD95/CD27, cells of the CD4+ naive, central memory, regulatory and stem cell-like memory subsets were sorted. The sequenced template was cDNA made from the entire isolated RNA. Sequencing used immunoSEQ multiplex PCR; TCRdb keeps in-frame clones, though not all of them. The sample consists of about 700,000 clones, 13% of them appearing once. Whole-study results and caveats: TCRB repertoires of naive, central memory and Treg cells appeared more similar among patients than among healthy donors. Within each of all four CD4+ subsets, Type 1 diabetes patients had TCRB CDR3s that were moderately but significantly shorter. The cDNA sequencing approach could over-represent high-TCR-expressing cells.

The TCR originated in a man between 18 and 35 years old with type 1 diabetes. The rearrangement uses TRBV18 and TRBJ1-1; TRBD1 aligns across 10 bases. The sample taken for sequencing was naive CD4+ T cells from blood. CDR3 nucleotide sequence: TGTGCCAGCTCTCGGGACAGGGGGAACACTGAAGCTTTCTTT. It codes for CASSRDRGNTEAFF.